The 29 T cell receptor beta chains given below trace back to one sample, sequenced in a study of blood T cell repertoires in COVID-19. Assay: immunoSEQ multiplex PCR; the TCRdb copy retains only in-frame clones and omits some. The table lists about 220,000 clones, almost 85% of them singletons. Sequencing was carried out using PBMCs or T cells enriched from blood (not recorded which). The source of these receptors is a man aged 35 to 55 who had recovered from COVID-19.

The chain is built from TRBV5-4 and TRBJ2-5; D is uncertain. The CDR3 contains 14 residues. Per germline, CDR1 SGHNT and CDR2 YYREEE (reference sequence). Deletions cut 3 bases from V and 12 bases from J, with 21 bases between. In DNA, the CDR3 is TGTGCCAGCAGCTCGAACCCGGGTCCCACCCCAAAGTACTTC. Amino acids: CASSSNPGPTPKYF.

The gene calls are TRBV9 and TRBJ2-7; maybe TRBD1 (6 bases). CDR3 length equals 14 residues. Germline V gives CDR1 SGDLS, CDR2 YYNGEE. V was trimmed by 2 bases and J by 6 bases, leaving 15 bases between them. CDR3: CASSVGSKTGEQYF. The DNA for the CDR3 is TGTGCCAGCAGCGTGGGGTCTAAGACAGGCGAGCAGTACTTC. Complete variable domain (other parts from reference TRBV9 and TRBJ2-7): DSGVTQTPKHLITATGQRVTLRCSPRSGDLSVYWYQQSLDQGLQFLIQYYNGEERAKGNILERFSAQQFPDLHSELNLSSLELGDSALYFCASSVGSKTGEQYFGPGTRLTVT.

V and J are TRBV5-8 and TRBJ1-2; D not certain. This CDR3 contains 12 residues. Germline values: CDR1 SGHTS, CDR2 YDEGEE. V gave up 4 bases and J gave up 7 bases, with 11 bases separating them. The CDR3 loop reads CASSLRTAGYTF. Written as DNA, the CDR3 is TGTGCCAGCAGCCTACGGACTGCTGGCTACACCTTC.

The CDR3 is CASSPLDRGTQGGYGYTF. The CDR3, as DNA: TGTGCCAGCAGCCCATTGGACAGGGGCACTCAAGGGGGCTATGGCTACACCTTC. The chain carries TRBV14 and TRBJ1-2; 9 bases map to TRBD1. Losses at the gene ends were 4 bases for V and 4 bases for J; bases not matched to a gene: 16. This CDR3 is 18 amino acids long. CDR1 SGHDN and CDR2 FVKESK come from the germline V gene.

The V and J genes are TRBV5-1 and TRBJ2-2; weak D call: TRBD2 (5 bases). The CDR3 covers 13 residues. Trimming shortened V by 6 bases and J by 4 bases, and 10 bases separated the two germline ends. Germline V gene sequence: CDR1 SGHRS, CDR2 YFSETQ. The DNA of the CDR3 is TGCGCCAGCACCAGCGGAACCACCGGGGAGCTGTTTTTT. It is translated as CASTSGTTGELFF.

The rearrangement joins TRBV28 to TRBJ2-6; possible D gene TRBD2, 7 bases. The CDR3 sequence is 17 residues long. Germline V gives CDR1 MDHEN, CDR2 SYDVKM. The V end lost 6 bases, the J end lost 0 bases, and 15 bases lay between the germline ends. For the CDR3, the DNA is TGTGCCAGCAGCGAACGGGGGGCCTACTCTGGGGCCAACGTCCTGACTTTC. This codes for CASSERGAYSGANVLTF. The whole variable domain, filled in from reference TRBV28 and TRBJ2-6, reads DVKVTQSSRYLVKRTGEKVFLECVQDMDHENMFWYRQDPGLGLRLIYFSYDVKMKEKGDIPEGYSVSREKKERFSLILESASTNQTSMYLCASSERGAYSGANVLTFGAGSRLTVL.

The chain joins TRBV9 to TRBJ2-4; 8 bases are a match to TRBD1. The V segment lost 2 bases and the J segment 8 bases; nucleotides outside the gene matches: 6. The CDR3 totals 14 residues. CDR1 is SGDLS and CDR2 is YYNGEE in the germline V gene. CDR3 nucleotides: TGTGCCAGCAGCGTTTCGGACAGGGCAGACATTCAGTACTTC. Its translation is CASSVSDRADIQYF.

The rearrangement uses TRBV28 and TRBJ1-4; 9 bases fit TRBD1. Unmatched junction bases numbered 9, after V lost 5 bases and J lost 5 bases. This CDR3 comprises 16 residues. Germline V gives CDR1 MDHEN, CDR2 SYDVKM. The CDR3 bases are TGTGCCAGCAGTCTCCCGGGGACAGGGAAAAATGAAAAACTGTTTTTT. This codes for CASSLPGTGKNEKLFF. Together with reference TRBV28 and TRBJ1-4, the CDR3 gives the full variable domain: DVKVTQSSRYLVKRTGEKVFLECVQDMDHENMFWYRQDPGLGLRLIYFSYDVKMKEKGDIPEGYSVSREKKERFSLILESASTNQTSMYLCASSLPGTGKNEKLFFGSGTQLSVL.

V gene TRBV7-2 combines with J gene TRBJ2-1; 10 bases are shared with TRBD2. This CDR3 contains 14 residues. Germline V gene data show CDR1 as SGHTA and CDR2 as FQGNSA. The junction had 2 bases not matched to a gene; V was cut back by 3 bases and J by 6 bases. The CDR3 coding sequence is TGTGCCAGCAGCTTGGGGACTAGCGCCAATGAGCAGTTCTTC. This codes for CASSLGTSANEQFF.

J is TRBJ2-2 and V is TRBV5-4; D gene unclear. The CDR3 is made up of 15 amino acids. Germline V gene sequence: CDR1 SGHNT, CDR2 YYREEE (reference sequence). V was clipped by 4 bases and J by 2 bases, with 12 bases between them. DNA for the CDR3: TGTGCCAGCAGCCAAAAAACCACTAACACCGGGGAGCTGTTTTTT. As protein: CASSQKTTNTGELFF.

The chain uses TRBV10-3 and TRBJ1-1, with D tentatively TRBD1 (5 bases). This CDR3 has 14 residues. Per germline, CDR1 ENHRY and CDR2 SYGVKD. Trimming took 3 bases from V and 4 from J, leaving 12 bases between them. The CDR3 DNA reads as TGTGCCATCAGTGAATCAGGGACTCCCACTGAAGCTTTCTTT. Its translation: CAISESGTPTEAFF.

This clone is a singleton in its sample. The J gene is TRBJ1-2, the V gene TRBV3-1 (or the pseudogene TRBV3-2), with D perhaps matching TRBD1 (6 bases). The CDR3 is 15 residues long. Germline V lookup: CDR1 LGHDT, CDR2 YNNKEL (reference sequence). Between the trimmed V and J ends, which lost 1 base and 4 bases, there was a span of 13 bases. The CDR3 region has the DNA TGTGCCAGCAGCCAAGTCGCAGGGGTTGGCTATGGCTACACCTTC. Its protein product is CASSQVAGVGYGYTF.

This chain connects TRBV7-3 to TRBJ2-1; 14 nucleotides agree with TRBD2. The CDR3 runs 16 residues. The germline V gene has CDR1 SGHTA and CDR2 FQGTGA. J lost 6 bases, V lost 4 bases, and 5 bases had no gene match. CDR3: CASSSPGTSGSNEQFF. The CDR3 bases are TGTGCCAGCAGCTCGCCCGGGACTAGCGGGAGCAATGAGCAGTTCTTC.

The count of this clone is one. This sequence joins TRBV4-3 and TRBJ2-3, with D possibly matching TRBD1 (5 bases). Trimming pared 0 bases from V and 1 base from J, leaving 8 bases between. The germline V gene encodes CDR1 LGHNA and CDR2 YSLEER. This CDR3 comprises 15 residues. The DNA for the CDR3 is TGCGCCAGCAGCCAAGATCCCAGGGGCACAGATACGCAGTATTTT. Its translation is CASSQDPRGTDTQYF.

The rearrangement links TRBV15 to TRBJ1-2; D is uncertain. Between the trimmed V and J ends, which lost 2 bases and 0 bases, there was a span of 16 bases. The CDR3 is 17 amino acids. The germline gives CDR1 LNHNV, CDR2 YYDKDF (reference sequence). CDR3 DNA: TGTGCCACCAGCAGATCTGTTGGACTTTCAGCTAACTATGGCTACACCTTC. Translated: CATSRSVGLSANYGYTF.

The chain couples TRBV21-1 to TRBJ1-1; whether TRBD1, the table's D call, matches the DNA was not checked. TRBV21-1 is noted as a pseudogene. This CDR3 is built from 14 residues. The CDR3 protein is CASSNIRDRAEAFF. CDR3 sequence (DNA): TGTGCCAGCAGCAACATCCGGGACAGGGCCGAAGCTTTCTTT.

The rearrangement joins TRBV7-9 to TRBJ2-5; unclear D gene. Germline CDR1 and CDR2: SEHNR and FQNEAQ (reference sequence). The CDR3 loop spans 11 amino acids. The V gene lost 8 bases and the J gene lost 2 bases, with 6 bases spanning the gap. Here the CDR3 reads CASGGQETQYF. Written as DNA, the CDR3 is TGTGCCAGCGGCGGTCAAGAGACCCAGTACTTC.

The V gene is TRBV14, the J gene TRBJ2-7; TRBD1 might be the D (6 bases). This CDR3 spans 12 amino acids. Germline CDR1 and CDR2: SGHDN and FVKESK. V was shortened by 8 bases and J by 1 base, with 9 bases between the two germline ends. In nucleotides, the CDR3 is TGTGCCAGCGGGGGCCGATCCTACGAGCAGTACTTC. Translation: CASGGRSYEQYF.

There are a few counts of this clone. V is TRBV28 and J is TRBJ1-4; 8 bases are a match to TRBD1. Germline assignment: CDR1 MDHEN and CDR2 SYDVKM. This CDR3 comprises 13 residues. V lost 10 bases to trimming and J lost 5 bases; unmatched junction nucleotides: 6. In nucleotides, the CDR3 is TGTGCCACCAACCCAGGGGGCAATGAAAAACTGTTTTTT. Protein product: CATNPGGNEKLFF.

The CDR3 protein is CASSLSQGPTGELFF. Here the CDR3 DNA reads TGTGCCAGCAGCTTAAGTCAGGGGCCCACCGGGGAGCTGTTTTTT. The chain is built from TRBV7-9 and TRBJ2-2; possible D gene TRBD1, 6 bases. Germline CDR1 is SEHNR and CDR2 is FQNEAQ (reference sequence). The CDR3 is 15 residues long. The ends were cut back, 2 bases at V and 4 bases at J, with 11 bases in the middle.

This chain joins TRBV9 and TRBJ2-3; 8 nucleotides match TRBD1. Germline V lookup: CDR1 SGDLS, CDR2 YYNGEE. The CDR3 is made up of 14 amino acids. Trimming removed 7 bases from V and 3 bases from J; junction bases left unmatched: 7. For the CDR3, the DNA is TGTGCCAGCGCAAGGGGGACAGGTACAGATACGCAGTATTTT. It codes for CASARGTGTDTQYF.

This chain joins TRBV27 and TRBJ2-3; TRBD1 might be the D (5 bases). V lost 2 bases and J lost 1, with 13 bases in between. The germline gives CDR1 MNHEY, CDR2 SMNVEV (reference sequence). The CDR3 totals 16 residues. The CDR3 loop reads CASSLGRGVGTDTQYF. CDR3 bases: TGTGCCAGCAGTTTAGGTAGGGGTGTAGGCACAGATACGCAGTATTTT.

CDR3 nucleotide sequence: TGTGCCAGCAGCGTTGGGGCGCAAGATACGCAGTATTTT. This translates into CASSVGAQDTQYF. This chain joins TRBV9 and TRBJ2-3, with D possibly matching TRBD1 (5 bases). The V end lost 2 bases, the J end lost 5 bases, and 9 bases lay between the germline ends. Germline assignment: CDR1 SGDLS and CDR2 YYNGEE. This CDR3 comprises 13 residues.

The V and J genes are TRBV6-2 or TRBV6-3 and TRBJ2-2; perhaps TRBD1 as D (6 bases). This CDR3 has 17 amino acids. CDR1 and CDR2 from the germline V gene are MNHEY and SVGEGT. Trimming pared 5 bases from V and 0 bases from J, leaving 16 bases between. The CDR3 is CASSLDRSQANTGELFF. CDR3 nucleotides: TGTGCCAGCAGTCTCGACAGGTCTCAGGCGAACACCGGGGAGCTGTTTTTT.

The chain links TRBV3-1 (or the pseudogene TRBV3-2) to TRBJ1-4, with 8 nucleotides matching TRBD1. The CDR3 has 15 amino acids. CDR1 LGHDT and CDR2 YNNKEL come from the germline V gene (reference sequence). J was trimmed by 4 bases and V by 0 bases; bases with no gene match: 1. CDR3 in DNA: TGTGCCAGCAGCCAAGACGGGACAGGTAATGAAAAACTGTTTTTT. This gives the protein CASSQDGTGNEKLFF.

CDR3 residues: CASSHQDRGTGANVLTF. CDR3 in DNA: TGTGCCAGCAGCCACCAGGACAGGGGGACTGGGGCCAACGTCCTGACTTTC. This chain joins TRBV4-2 and TRBJ2-6; 10 nucleotides agree with TRBD1. J gave up 2 bases and V 3 bases, and 4 bases lay outside the gene matches. The CDR3 extends over 17 amino acids. The germline gives CDR1 LGHNA, CDR2 YNFKEQ.

The DNA of the CDR3 is TGTGCCAGCAGCCTTGGGACAGGGGGCCGGGAGCTGTTTTTT. It specifies CASSLGTGGRELFF. V and J are TRBV3-1 (or the pseudogene TRBV3-2) and TRBJ2-2, with 12 bases lining up with TRBD1. V lost 4 bases and J lost 9; bases outside the gene matches: 3. This CDR3 contains 14 residues. Germline V gives CDR1 LGHDT, CDR2 YNNKEL (reference sequence).

This clone was seen more than once but under ten times. The V call is TRBV5-6, the J call TRBJ2-2; possibly TRBD1 for D (6 bases). This CDR3 has 17 residues. Germline loops: CDR1 SGHDT, CDR2 YYEEEE. The V gene lost 0 bases and the J gene lost 3 bases, with 15 bases spanning the gap. The DNA for the CDR3 is TGTGCCAGCAGCTTGGGAGGACAGTACTTATACACCGGGGAGCTGTTTTTT. Encoded protein: CASSLGGQYLYTGELFF.

The V gene is TRBV18, the J gene TRBJ2-7, with a possible D match to TRBD1 (7 bases). With 4 bases removed from V and 3 bases from J, the gap between germline ends came to 22 bases. CDR1 is KGHSH and CDR2 is LQKENI in the germline V gene. There are 17 residues in the CDR3. CDR3 nucleotide sequence: TGTGCCAGCTCACTCACCCGGGTGGGGGGACAGAACTACGAGCAGTACTTC. Its translation is CASSLTRVGGQNYEQYF.